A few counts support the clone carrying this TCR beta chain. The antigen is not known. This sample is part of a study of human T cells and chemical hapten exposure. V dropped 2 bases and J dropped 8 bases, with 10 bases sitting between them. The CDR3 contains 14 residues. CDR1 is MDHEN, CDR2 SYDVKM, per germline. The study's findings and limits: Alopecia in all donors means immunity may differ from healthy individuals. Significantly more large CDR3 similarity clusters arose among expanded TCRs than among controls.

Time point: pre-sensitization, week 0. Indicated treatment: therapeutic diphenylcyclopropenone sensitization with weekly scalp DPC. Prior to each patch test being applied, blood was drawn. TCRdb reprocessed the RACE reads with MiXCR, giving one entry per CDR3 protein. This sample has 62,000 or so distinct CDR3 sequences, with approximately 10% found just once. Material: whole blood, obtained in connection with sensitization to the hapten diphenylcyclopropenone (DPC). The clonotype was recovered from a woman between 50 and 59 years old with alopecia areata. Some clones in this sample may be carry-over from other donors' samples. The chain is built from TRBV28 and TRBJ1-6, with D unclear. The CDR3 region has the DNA TGTGCCAGCAGTTTAGATACAGTTTATTCACCCCTCCACTTT. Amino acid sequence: CASSLDTVYSPLHF.